This TCR beta chain was captured in a study of T cells expressing NK-cell markers. Turning to the study itself: Investigators obtained TCR beta repertoires from sorted CD3+CD56+NKG2C+, CD3+CD56+NKG2C- and CD3+CD56-NKG2C+ T cells. The sequencing cohort of eight donors included seven HCMV-seropositive individuals and one seronegative individual.

From its re-call of the 5' RACE reads, TCRdb lists each CDR3 protein once, without DNA. The listing records 250,000 to 300,000 distinct CDR3 sequences. This TCR was sampled from a woman between 18 and 70 years old in good health. Sequencing input: blood T cells: a sorted CD56 or NKG2C T cell subset, CD4+ or CD8+ T cells, or bulk PBMC T cells (not recorded which).

Here the CDR3 reads CSAHKLAGGQETQYF. V usage is TRBV20-1 and J usage is TRBJ2-5; TCRdb lists TRBD2, though no DNA is available to test this call. This CDR3 contains 15 residues. Per the germline V gene, CDR1 is DFQATT and CDR2 is SNEGSKA (reference sequence).